A selection of T cell receptor beta chains follows, all from one sample in a study of tumor and adjacent non-tumor tissue in lung cancer. TCRdb re-derived calls from the multiplex PCR reads in MiXCR, one entry per CDR3 protein. Among 120,000 to 150,000 distinct CDR3 sequences listed, around 65% were seen once. The specimen was lung tumor tissue. The receptors derive from a man between 60 and 70 years old with small cell lung cancer. Each CDR3 is given with its conserved first and last residue. The order of the fields is clone size, V gene, D gene, J gene, CDR3 protein, CDR3 DNA. The D gene is left open where the match is weak. Expanded clones get a size class; other rows say once, few or many, or leave the size out.

few,TRBV30,NA,TRBJ1-5,CAWSWLPNQPQHF,TGTGCCTGGAGTTGGTTGCCTAATCAGCCCCAGCATTTT
NA,TRBV20-1,TRBD2,TRBJ2-3,CSATKLAGTHSTDTQYF,TGCAGTGCTACTAAACTAGCGGGGACTCATAGCACAGATACGCAGTATTTT
NA,TRBV4-1,NA,TRBJ2-1,CASSQRDSFNEQLF,TGCGCCAGCAGCCAAAGGGATAGTTTCAATGAGCAGTTATTC
NA,TRBV7-8,NA,TRBJ2-5,CASSSRTHQETQYF,TGTGCCAGCAGCTCCCGGACCCACCAAGAGACCCAGTACTTC
NA,TRBV11-1,NA,TRBJ2-5,CARNGTRKTQYF,TGTGCCAGGAACGGAACTAGAAAGACCCAGTACTTC
NA,TRBV12-3/TRBV12-4,NA,TRBJ2-1,CASSLARRDSPFF,TGTGCCAGCAGTTTAGCGCGGCGGGACAGTCCGTTCTTC
NA,TRBV11-2,TRBD1,TRBJ1-4,CTSSRTGGKLFF,TGTACCAGTAGCCGGACAGGTGGAAAACTGTTTTTT
NA,TRBV6-5,NA,TRBJ2-1,CASSIPQRSGLNGQFF,TGTGCCAGCAGTATTCCACAGAGGTCGGGGCTCAATGGGCAGTTCTTC
NA,TRBV11-3,NA,TRBJ2-3,CASSLAEGGDTQYF,TGTGCCAGCAGCTTAGCGGAGGGGGGGGATACGCAGTATTTT
NA,TRBV29-1,NA,TRBJ2-7,CSVKTQADSYGQYF,TGCAGCGTTAAGACACAAGCGGACTCCTACGGGCAGTACTTC
once,TRBV29-1,TRBD1,TRBJ1-1,CSVEPGQVNAEAFF,TGCAGCGTTGAACCGGGACAGGTTAACGCTGAAGCTTTCTTT
few,TRBV28,NA,TRBJ2-7,CASRSGRIYEQYF,TGTGCCAGCAGGAGTGGACGGATCTACGAGCAGTACTTC
many,TRBV11-2,TRBD2,TRBJ2-2,CASSFTLAGEYAGELFF,TGTGCCAGCAGCTTCACACTAGCGGGGGAATACGCCGGGGAGCTGTTTTTT
NA,TRBV4-1,NA,TRBJ2-1,CASSQEDMVYNEQFF,TGCGCCAGTAGCCAAGAGGACATGGTATACAATGAGCAGTTCTTC
large,TRBV11-2,NA,TRBJ2-1,CASSLDLNGRQFF,TGTGCCAGCAGCTTAGATCTGAACGGGAGGCAGTTCTTC
NA,TRBV11-2,NA,TRBJ2-3,CAGSFLVGGRDTQYF,TGTGCCGGCAGCTTTTTAGTGGGAGGACGTGATACGCAGTATTTT
once,TRBV28,NA,TRBJ2-3,CASSLTRAGVFTDTQYF,TGTGCCAGCAGCTTGACCCGGGCAGGGGTGTTCACAGATACGCAGTATTTT
NA,TRBV20-1,NA,TRBJ1-1,CSVGQWANTEAFF,TGCAGTGTCGGGCAGTGGGCGAACACTGAAGCTTTCTTT
NA,TRBV29-1,NA,TRBJ2-7,CSVEGVSYEQYF,TGCAGCGTCGAAGGGGTCTCCTACGAGCAGTACTTC
NA,TRBV7-9,NA,TRBJ1-5,CASSLGWSNQPQHF,TGTGCCAGCAGCTTAGGATGGAGCAATCAGCCCCAGCATTTT
NA,TRBV7-2,NA,TRBJ2-3,CASSPSGRGDTQYF,TGTGCCAGCAGCCCCAGCGGTAGGGGAGATACGCAGTATTTT
NA,TRBV11-1,NA,TRBJ1-1,CASSGGGSEALF,TGTGCCAGCAGCGGGGGCGGATCCGAAGCTTTGTTT
NA,TRBV6-6,TRBD1,TRBJ1-6,CASSPPGTGVFSPLHF,TGTGCCAGCAGCCCACCGGGGACAGGGGTTTTTTCGCCCCTCCACTTT
NA,TRBV12-3/TRBV12-4,NA,TRBJ1-1,CAGSLGVSTVAFF,TGTGCCGGCAGTCTTGGGGTATCCACTGTAGCTTTCTTT
once,TRBV5-1,NA,TRBJ2-5,CASGHGARETQYF,TGCGCCAGCGGTCATGGGGCGCGAGAGACCCAGTACTTC
NA,TRBV20-1,NA,TRBJ1-5,CSARAGAVSNQPQHF,TGCAGTGCTAGAGCCGGGGCGGTTAGCAATCAGCCCCAGCATTTT
NA,TRBV4-2,NA,TRBJ2-5,CASSQENRARETQYF,TGTGCCAGCAGCCAAGAGAACAGGGCCAGGGAGACCCAGTACTTC
many,TRBV6-1,NA,TRBJ2-7,CASLLRDANYEQYF,TGTGCCAGCCTCCTCCGGGACGCGAACTACGAGCAGTACTTC
NA,TRBV6-2/TRBV6-3,NA,TRBJ2-1,CVTSPRDSSYNEQFF,TGTGTCACCTCACCCCGGGACTCCTCATACAATGAGCAGTTCTTC
many,TRBV20-1,TRBD2,TRBJ2-3,CSANDPGAGGKTDTQYF,TGCAGTGCAAATGATCCCGGAGCGGGAGGTAAAACAGATACGCAGTATTTT
NA,TRBV4-2,TRBD2,TRBJ2-2,CASSLRTSAYTGELFF,TGTGCCAGCAGCCTTCGGACTAGCGCATACACCGGGGAGCTGTTTTTT
NA,TRBV5-1,TRBD2,TRBJ2-1,CASIRQLAGGDEQFF,TGCGCCAGCATCCGCCAATTGGCGGGAGGTGATGAGCAGTTCTTC
many,TRBV20-1,TRBD2,TRBJ2-1,CSARETGGRTSGTYNEQFF,TGCAGTGCTAGAGAAACAGGGGGCAGGACTAGCGGGACCTACAATGAGCAGTTCTTC
NA,TRBV11-3,NA,TRBJ2-2,CASSLGTGGDMFF,TGTGCCAGCAGCTTAGGAACCGGCGGGGACATGTTTTTT
many,TRBV20-1,NA,TRBJ2-1,CSASGAPGFGHEQFF,TGCAGTGCTAGTGGTGCCCCGGGGTTTGGTCATGAGCAGTTCTTC
few,TRBV29-1,TRBD2,TRBJ2-1,CSVRGLVIYNEQFF,TGCAGCGTTAGGGGACTAGTTATATACAATGAGCAGTTCTTC
NA,TRBV20-1,TRBD2,TRBJ2-1,CSARDLFGLVPDERFF,TGCAGTGCTAGAGATCTATTCGGACTAGTGCCAGATGAGCGGTTCTTC
few,TRBV7-9,NA,TRBJ2-1,CASTLFSSNEQFF,TGTGCCAGCACTCTTTTTAGTTCCAATGAGCAGTTCTTC
NA,TRBV20-1,TRBD2,TRBJ2-1,CNVINTPLAGMGEQFF,TGCAATGTTATAAACACTCCACTAGCGGGAATGGGTGAGCAGTTCTTC
NA,TRBV20-1,TRBD1,TRBJ1-2,CSANLMGTGRYGYTF,TGCAGTGCCAATTTGATGGGGACAGGGCGCTATGGCTACACCTTC
few,TRBV12-3/TRBV12-4,NA,TRBJ2-5,CASSMDTPLGETQYF,TGTGCCAGCAGCATGGACACTCCCTTGGGGGAGACCCAGTACTTC
NA,TRBV18,TRBD1,TRBJ1-2,CASSPQGAYGYTF,TGTGCCAGCTCACCACAGGGGGCCTATGGCTACACCTTC
few,TRBV5-6,TRBD1,TRBJ1-5,CASSSTGGGHQPQHF,TGTGCCAGCAGCTCCACAGGGGGCGGTCATCAGCCCCAGCATTTT
NA,TRBV29-1,TRBD2,TRBJ2-1,CSVVIIPLASDEQFF,TGCAGCGTTGTAATTATACCACTAGCGAGTGATGAGCAGTTCTTC
NA,TRBV20-1,NA,TRBJ2-2,CSARDARSFGKLFF,TGCAGTGCTAGGGATGCGAGGAGCTTCGGGAAGCTGTTTTTT
NA,TRBV10-3,TRBD2,TRBJ2-1,CAISESISGRANEQFF,TGTGCCATCAGTGAGTCAATAAGCGGGAGGGCCAATGAGCAGTTCTTC
NA,TRBV28,NA,TRBJ1-1,CASSLGPGTRRAEAFF,TGTGCCAGCAGTTTAGGCCCCGGGACACGGAGGGCTGAAGCTTTCTTT
NA,TRBV4-2,NA,TRBJ2-3,CASSQEFGIDTQYF,TGTGCCAGCAGCCAAGAATTTGGAATAGATACGCAGTATTTT
NA,TRBV20-1,TRBD2,TRBJ2-1,CSATRLAGEGEQFF,TGCAGTGCTACTAGGCTAGCGGGAGAGGGTGAGCAGTTCTTC
NA,TRBV9,TRBD1,TRBJ2-1,CASSVGQGNYNEQFF,TGTGCCAGCAGCGTAGGACAGGGGAACTACAATGAGCAGTTCTTC
many,TRBV20-1,TRBD2,TRBJ2-5,CSAYSGTQETQYF,TGCAGTGCTTATAGCGGGACCCAAGAGACCCAGTACTTC
NA,TRBV6-1,TRBD1,TRBJ2-7,CASRTGQNYEQYF,TGTGCCAGCCGGACAGGGCAAAACTACGAGCAGTACTTC
NA,TRBV20-1,TRBD2,TRBJ2-1,CSAIAPTSGKADEQFF,TGCAGTGCTATAGCACCGACTAGCGGGAAGGCTGATGAGCAGTTCTTC
many,TRBV24-1,TRBD1,TRBJ2-5,CATSDPGQGQETQYF,TGTGCCACCAGTGACCCGGGACAGGGGCAAGAGACCCAGTACTTC